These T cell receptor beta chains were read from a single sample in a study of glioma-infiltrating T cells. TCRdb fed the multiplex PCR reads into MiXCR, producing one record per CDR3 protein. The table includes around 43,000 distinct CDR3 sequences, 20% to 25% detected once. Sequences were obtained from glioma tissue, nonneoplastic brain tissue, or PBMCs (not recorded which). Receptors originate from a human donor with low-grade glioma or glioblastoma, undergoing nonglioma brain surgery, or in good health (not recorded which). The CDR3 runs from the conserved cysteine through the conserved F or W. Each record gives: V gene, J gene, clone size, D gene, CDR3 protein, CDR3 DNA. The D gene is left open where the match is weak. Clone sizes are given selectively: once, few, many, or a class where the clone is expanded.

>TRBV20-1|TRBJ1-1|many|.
CSAREGETLNTEAFF
TGCAGTGCTAGAGAAGGCGAGACCTTGAACACTGAAGCTTTCTTT
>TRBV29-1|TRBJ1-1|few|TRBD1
CSVRTGDTEAFF
TGCAGCGTCAGGACAGGGGACACTGAAGCTTTCTTT
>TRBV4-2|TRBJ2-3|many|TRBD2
CASSQDRRASGRADTQYF
TGTGCCAGCAGCCAAGATAGGAGGGCCAGCGGGAGGGCAGATACGCAGTATTTT
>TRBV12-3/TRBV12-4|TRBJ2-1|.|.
CASSPLRGLVGYYNGQFF
TGTGCCAGCAGTCCTCTAAGGGGGTTAGTCGGCTACTACAATGGGCAGTTCTTC
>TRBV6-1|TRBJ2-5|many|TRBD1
CASSGWDRQETQYF
TGTGCCAGCAGTGGGTGGGACAGACAAGAGACCCAGTACTTC
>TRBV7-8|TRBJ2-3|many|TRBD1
CASSKQGASTDTQYF
TGTGCCAGCAGCAAACAGGGGGCAAGCACAGATACGCAGTATTTT
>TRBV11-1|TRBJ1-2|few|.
CASSDRAARSYTF
TGTGCCAGCAGCGACCGGGCGGCGCGGAGCTACACCTTC
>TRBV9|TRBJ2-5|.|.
CASSVYGVQETQYF
TGTGCCAGCAGCGTATATGGTGTTCAAGAGACCCAGTACTTC
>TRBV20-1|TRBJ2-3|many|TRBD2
CSAKPFGGGVPDTQYF
TGCAGTGCCAAACCTTTCGGGGGGGGTGTCCCAGATACGCAGTATTTT
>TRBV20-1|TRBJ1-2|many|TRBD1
CSARPGQALNYGYTF
TGCAGTGCTAGACCGGGACAGGCCCTTAACTATGGCTACACCTTC
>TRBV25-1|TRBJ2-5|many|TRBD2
CASRPSGSETQYF
TGTGCCAGCAGACCTAGCGGTAGTGAGACCCAGTACTTC